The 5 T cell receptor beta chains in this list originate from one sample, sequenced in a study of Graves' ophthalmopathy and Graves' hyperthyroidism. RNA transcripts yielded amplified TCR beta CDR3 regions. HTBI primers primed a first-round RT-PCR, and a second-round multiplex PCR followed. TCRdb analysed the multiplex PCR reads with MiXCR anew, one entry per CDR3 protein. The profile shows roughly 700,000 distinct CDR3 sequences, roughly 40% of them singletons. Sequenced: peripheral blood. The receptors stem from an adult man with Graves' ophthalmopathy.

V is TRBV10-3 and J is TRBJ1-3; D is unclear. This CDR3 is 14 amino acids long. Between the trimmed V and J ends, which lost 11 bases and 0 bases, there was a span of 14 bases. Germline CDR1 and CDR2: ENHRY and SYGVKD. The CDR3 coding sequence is TGTGCCTGGGCCGGGCCCTACTCTGGAAACACCATATATTTT. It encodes CAWAGPYSGNTIYF.

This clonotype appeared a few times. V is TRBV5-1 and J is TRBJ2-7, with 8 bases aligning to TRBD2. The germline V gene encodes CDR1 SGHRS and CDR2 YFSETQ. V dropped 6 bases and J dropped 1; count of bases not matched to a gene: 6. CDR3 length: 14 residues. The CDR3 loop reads CASTREGRSYEQYF. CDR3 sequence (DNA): TGCGCCAGCACCCGGGAGGGCAGATCCTACGAGCAGTACTTC.

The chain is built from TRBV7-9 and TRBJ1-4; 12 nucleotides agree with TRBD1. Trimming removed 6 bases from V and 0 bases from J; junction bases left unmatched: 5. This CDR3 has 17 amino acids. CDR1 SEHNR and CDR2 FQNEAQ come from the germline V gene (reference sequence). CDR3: CASSPGTGGPTNEKLFF. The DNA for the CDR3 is TGTGCCAGCAGTCCCGGGACAGGGGGCCCAACTAATGAAAAACTGTTTTTT.

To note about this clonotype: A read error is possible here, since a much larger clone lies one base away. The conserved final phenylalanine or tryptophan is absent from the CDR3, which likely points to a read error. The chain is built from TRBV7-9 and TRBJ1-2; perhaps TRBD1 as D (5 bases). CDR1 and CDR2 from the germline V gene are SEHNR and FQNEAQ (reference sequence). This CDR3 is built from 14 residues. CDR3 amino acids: CASSFSPRDYGYTC. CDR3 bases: TGTGCCAGCAGCTTCTCTCCCAGGGACTACGGCTACACCTGC.

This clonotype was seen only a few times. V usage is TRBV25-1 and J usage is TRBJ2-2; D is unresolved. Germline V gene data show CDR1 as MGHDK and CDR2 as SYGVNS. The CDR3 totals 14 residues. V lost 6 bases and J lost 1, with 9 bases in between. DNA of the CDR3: TGTGCCAGCAGCCAATTAGTGAACACCGGGGAGCTGTTTTTT. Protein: CASSQLVNTGELFF.